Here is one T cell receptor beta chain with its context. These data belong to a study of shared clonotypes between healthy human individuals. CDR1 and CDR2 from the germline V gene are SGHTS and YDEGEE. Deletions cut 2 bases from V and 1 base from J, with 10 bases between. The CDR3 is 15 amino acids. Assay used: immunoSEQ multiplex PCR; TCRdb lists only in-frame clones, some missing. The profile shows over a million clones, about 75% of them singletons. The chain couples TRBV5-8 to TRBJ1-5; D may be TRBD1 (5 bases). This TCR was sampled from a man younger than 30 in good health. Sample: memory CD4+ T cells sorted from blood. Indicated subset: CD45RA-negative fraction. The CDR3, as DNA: TGTGCCAGCAGCTTCGGGACGGAGAGCAATCAGCCCCAGCATTTT. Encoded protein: CASSFGTESNQPQHF.